Listed below are T cell receptor beta chains from one sample, sequenced in a study of cytomegalovirus exposure and HLA in healthy donors. Assay used: immunoSEQ multiplex PCR; TCRdb lists only in-frame clones, some missing. Here the sample spans about 220,000 clones, more than 60% being singletons. The specimen sequenced was PBMCs. The source of these receptors is a woman in her twenties or thirties in good health and CMV-seronegative. CDR3s include the opening cysteine and the closing phenylalanine or tryptophan. A D gene is named only where the DNA matches it firmly. Clone size is stated in some rows and not others, as once, few, many or a class when expanded.

v_gene	d_gene	j_gene	abundance	CDR3nt	CDR3aa
TRBV6-5	.	TRBJ2-3	.	TGTGCCAGCAGTCCTCATCAGGATACGCAGTATTTT	CASSPHQDTQYF
TRBV14	.	TRBJ2-1	.	TGTGCCAGCAGCCAAGATCCAGGGGCAGCCTACAATGAGCAGTTCTTC	CASSQDPGAAYNEQFF
TRBV9	.	TRBJ2-1	.	TGTGCCAGCAGCCTGGGGCCGAGCTCCTACAATGAGCAGTTCTTC	CASSLGPSSYNEQFF
TRBV4-2	.	TRBJ1-1	.	TGTGCCAGCAGCCAAGATGGGCTACGGAACACTGAAGCTTTCTTT	CASSQDGLRNTEAFF
TRBV5-1	TRBD1	TRBJ2-7	few	TGCGCCAGCAGCCCCGTCTACGAGACAGGGGGGTCTGTCGAGCAGTACTTC	CASSPVYETGGSVEQYF
TRBV5-6	.	TRBJ1-1	.	TGTGCCAGCAGTTCTCTCAAGGGGGAAAAGAACACTGAAGCTTTCTTT	CASSSLKGEKNTEAFF
TRBV5-6	.	TRBJ2-2	.	TGTGCCAGCAGCTTTGGGTACGAGGCCGGGGAGCTGTTTTTT	CASSFGYEAGELFF
TRBV6-5	.	TRBJ1-4	.	TGTGCCAGCAGACCTCCCGCGGAACGAAAACTGTTTTTT	CASRPPAERKLFF
TRBV30	TRBD1	TRBJ2-4	.	TGTGCCTGGAGCGACAGGGTGAAAAACATTCAGTACTTC	CAWSDRVKNIQYF
TRBV2	.	TRBJ1-2	.	TGTGCCAGCCTAGACAGTAAGGGCCACACCTTC	CASLDSKGHTF
TRBV5-1	TRBD1	TRBJ2-1	.	TGCGCCAGCAGCTTGGCGGGACAGATTTCCTACAATGAGCAGTTCTTC	CASSLAGQISYNEQFF
TRBV27	TRBD1	TRBJ2-2	.	TGTGCCAGCAGCTCAGGGGGAGGGGAGCTGTTTTTT	CASSSGGGELFF
TRBV19	TRBD1	TRBJ1-3	few	TGTGCCAGTAGTCCGGCCCCGACAGGGGATTCTGGAAACACCATATATTTT	CASSPAPTGDSGNTIYF
TRBV5-1	.	TRBJ1-2	once	TGCGCCAGCAGCTTGGCTCCAGGGGAGACCCGTATCTATGGCTACACCTTC	CASSLAPGETRIYGYTF
TRBV5-1	TRBD1	TRBJ2-5	.	TGCGCCAGCAGCTCTGACAGGGTCGGGGAGACCCAGTACTTC	CASSSDRVGETQYF
TRBV18	.	TRBJ1-2	.	TGTGCCAGCTCACCGGAGGGAGTCTATGGCTACACCTTC	CASSPEGVYGYTF
TRBV7-9	TRBD1	TRBJ1-1	.	TGTGCCAGCAGCTTACAGGGGGCGGCTGAAGCTTTCTTT	CASSLQGAAEAFF
TRBV6-1	.	TRBJ1-5	.	TGTGCCAGCAGTGAAGCTACAGGGTGGGATAGGCCCCAGCATTTT	CASSEATGWDRPQHF
TRBV6-5	TRBD2	TRBJ2-5	.	TGTGCCAGCAGCCCCCTAGCGGGGGGGCAGGAGACCCAGTACTTC	CASSPLAGGQETQYF
TRBV7-9	.	TRBJ2-5	once	TGTGCCTGCAGCTCCCAGCGCCCCGGCCAAGAGACCCAGTACTTC	CACSSQRPGQETQYF
TRBV2	.	TRBJ1-5	.	TGTGCCAGCAGTTCTCAGGGGAGCAATCAGCCCCAGCATTTT	CASSSQGSNQPQHF
TRBV7-3	TRBD2	TRBJ2-3	once	TGTGCCAGCAGCTTGGCTAGCGGGGGGGATACGCAGTATTTT	CASSLASGGDTQYF
TRBV7-2	.	TRBJ1-1	.	TGTGCCAGCAGCTTATCCGGGGGAGGAACTGAAGCTTTCTTT	CASSLSGGGTEAFF
TRBV4-1	.	TRBJ1-1	.	TGCGCCAGCAGCCAAGATGGCCCCCGGCGAGGGAACACTGAAGCTTTCTTT	CASSQDGPRRGNTEAFF
TRBV30	TRBD2	TRBJ2-2	.	TGTGCCTGGAGTCCACAATGGGGGGGGTCCACCAACGCGAACACCGGGGAGCTGTTTTTT	CAWSPQWGGSTNANTGELFF
TRBV6-6	.	TRBJ2-2	.	TGTGCCAGCAGTGTCGACGGAGTGAACACCGGGGAGCTGTTTTTT	CASSVDGVNTGELFF
TRBV9	TRBD2	TRBJ2-3	.	TGTGCCAGCAGTACCGGGACTAGCGGGGTTTCAGATACGCAGTATTTT	CASSTGTSGVSDTQYF
TRBV19	TRBD2	TRBJ2-1	.	TGTGCCAGTAGTACTCAACTCAGCGGGAGAGGGCGAGACGAGCAGTTCTTC	CASSTQLSGRGRDEQFF
TRBV4-1	TRBD1	TRBJ1-2	.	TGCGCCAGCAGCCAAGAGTCACAGGGGGGTTGGTATGGCTACACCTTC	CASSQESQGGWYGYTF
TRBV25-1	TRBD1	TRBJ2-7	.	TGTGCCAGCAGAGGGAACGGACAGGGGTCCTACGAGCAGTACTTC	CASRGNGQGSYEQYF
TRBV27	.	TRBJ1-1	once	TGTGCCAGCAGTTTGGGTCAGGTTGGTGAAGCTTTCTTT	CASSLGQVGEAFF
TRBV2	.	TRBJ1-5	.	TGTGCCAGCAGTGCCCCTGAGGACTTCCGTCCCCAGCATTTT	CASSAPEDFRPQHF
TRBV7-9	.	TRBJ2-7	.	TGTGCCAGCAGCTTATTGGCAGACTCCTACGAGCAGTACTTC	CASSLLADSYEQYF
TRBV30	.	TRBJ1-1	.	TGTGCCTGGAGTGTACGGGGAGGGACTGAAGCTTTCTTT	CAWSVRGGTEAFF
TRBV6-5	TRBD1	TRBJ1-1	.	TGTGCCAGCAGCCCGGACAGGGGGGGCACTGAAGCTTTCTTT	CASSPDRGGTEAFF
TRBV19	.	TRBJ2-6	.	TGTGCCAGTAGTATACAGACAGGTTTGGCTGGGGCCAACGTCCTGACTTTC	CASSIQTGLAGANVLTF
TRBV7-3	.	TRBJ2-1	.	TGTGCCAGCAGCTTAAGACTATACAATGAGCAGTTCTTC	CASSLRLYNEQFF
TRBV7-6	TRBD1	TRBJ2-7	.	TGTGCCAGCAGCTCCCAGACAGGGTACGAGCAGTACTTC	CASSSQTGYEQYF
TRBV7-2	.	TRBJ2-3	.	TGTGCCAGCAGCAAGCCCCACACAGATACGCAGTATTTT	CASSKPHTDTQYF
TRBV5-1	TRBD2	TRBJ2-1	.	TGCGCCAGCAGCTTCCTAGCGGGAGAATACAATGAGCAGTTCTTC	CASSFLAGEYNEQFF
TRBV5-1	.	TRBJ2-6	.	TGCGCCAGCAGCTTGGGTGGGGCTAGCTCTGGGGCCAACGTCCTGACTTTC	CASSLGGASSGANVLTF
TRBV7-9	.	TRBJ2-7	.	TGTTCCAGCAGCCCTTTAGGACTACCCTACGAGCAGTACTTC	CSSSPLGLPYEQYF
TRBV11-1	TRBD2	TRBJ2-3	.	TGTGCCAGCAGCTTGTTGCGGGAGTCAGCAGATACGCAGTATTTT	CASSLLRESADTQYF
TRBV10-1	TRBD1	TRBJ1-1	.	TGCGCCAGCAGTGCCGGACAGGGGGCTAGGACTGAAGCTTTCTTT	CASSAGQGARTEAFF
TRBV5-4	TRBD1	TRBJ1-1	once	TGTGCCAGCAGCCAAATACAGGGGAAGGACACTGAAGCTTTCTTT	CASSQIQGKDTEAFF
TRBV30	.	TRBJ1-1	.	TGTGCCTGGAGTGTAAGGGGACTCTTGAACACTGAAGCTTTCTTT	CAWSVRGLLNTEAFF
TRBV6-6	TRBD1	TRBJ2-7	.	TGTGCCAGCTGGGGGCTACAGACAGGGATGAACGAGCAGTACTTC	CASWGLQTGMNEQYF
TRBV5-1	.	TRBJ1-1	.	TGCGCCAGCAGCTTTCGAGGGTGGGATACTGAAGCTTTCTTT	CASSFRGWDTEAFF
TRBV7-9	TRBD2	TRBJ2-7	few	TGTGCCAGCAGCTTAATCGGGACTAGAGGGGCCTACGAGCAGTACTTC	CASSLIGTRGAYEQYF
TRBV9	.	TRBJ2-1	.	TGTGCCAGCAGCGTAGGGCGGTCTGGACTGGGTGAGCAGTTCTTC	CASSVGRSGLGEQFF
TRBV5-4	.	TRBJ2-7	.	TGTGCCAGCAGCTTGCTTGAGACAGGGAGGCACGAGCAGTACTTC	CASSLLETGRHEQYF
TRBV27	.	TRBJ1-2	few	TGTGCCAGCAGCGGGGGGGATGACTATGGCTACACCTTC	CASSGGDDYGYTF
TRBV9	TRBD1	TRBJ2-7	.	TGTGCCAGCAGTACTTTACACGGGCAGGGGGCCGAGCAGTACTTC	CASSTLHGQGAEQYF
TRBV5-1	TRBD2	TRBJ2-3	.	TGCGCCAGCAGGTTGACTAGCGGGAGGTTTACAGATACGCAGTATTTT	CASRLTSGRFTDTQYF
TRBV2	TRBD2	TRBJ2-3	.	TGTGCCAGCACCGGAACTAGCGCAGATACGCAGTATTTT	CASTGTSADTQYF